This T cell receptor beta chain was profiled in a study of blood T cell repertoires in COVID-19 (dated by TCRdb to 2020 to 2022). For context, the study as a whole: Samples covering the acute and convalescent phases of COVID-19 were provided by collaborators in the United States, Italy and Spain. The prospective study material was composed of cDNA or gDNA derived from T cells, B-cell-depleted T cells, or PBMCs. Subjects who had been exposed to COVID-19, were actively infected with it, or had recovered from it provided the deeply sampled blood TCRbeta repertoires that made up the dataset. The repertoires were made available in a free public database intended to serve as a resource for research on the immune response to SARS-CoV-2. Samples came from the ongoing ImmuneRACE study (first 160 participants) plus 1,254 subjects from 6 global collaborators. Sample metadata almost always included a de-identified subject ID, COVID-19 status, age in years and sex. Where available, HLA class I and class II types were obtained from metadata supplied by the sample provider rather than from assay-based typing. Results the study describes overall, beyond this receptor: The amount of clinical and demographic metadata varied by source and participant and was provided uncurated.

TCRbeta CDR3 regions were amplified from genomic DNA by means of the immunoSEQ Assay, a bias-controlled multiplex PCR. As for the authors' bioinformatics: The number of nucleated cells in each sample was estimated from the amplification of reference gene primers within the assay. To quantify the absolute abundance of each unique TCRbeta CDR3 rearrangement, sequence reads were collapsed and filtered. For each sample, productive Simpson clonality was calculated as the square root of Simpson's diversity index across productive rearrangements. TCRdb took over this immuneACCESS table, retaining in-frame rearrangements with V and J assigned. Such tables are incomplete; in checked studies, under half of the missing clones stem from an unresolved V gene, and the remainder is unexplained. Clone size and the V and J calls come from that table; the DNA yielded D and trimming. Within this sample are fewer than 60,000 clones, with approximately 84% of them counted one time only. The ten top clones hold around 3.5% of the sample.

Comments on this clone: Its specific antigen is unknown. Base qualities are missing; no much larger clone stands one base away.

Whole blood was collected in K2EDTA tubes by collaborating institutions according to the institutions' own protocols. For TCRbeta analysis, collaborator samples were shipped as frozen whole blood, as isolated PBMCs, or as DNA extracted from either sample type. The germline V gene encodes CDR1 SGHRS and CDR2 YFSETQ. Trimming costs V 1 base and J 5 bases, and their ends lie 10 bases apart. The CDR3 starts with the cysteine, ends with the phenylalanine, and has 13 residues. Only the CDR3 region is kept as DNA, spanning 39 bases read in frame from base 1. The TCR was taken from a man in his fifties or sixties with acute or convalescent COVID-19. Recombination linked TRBV5-1 to TRBJ2-7; a tentative D match to TRBD1 spans 6 bases. Sequenced sample: peripheral blood. This receptor has the CDR3 CASSLTGWDEQYF. The nucleotide sequence reads as follows: TGCGCCAGCAGCTTGACAGGGTGGGACGAGCAGTACTTC.